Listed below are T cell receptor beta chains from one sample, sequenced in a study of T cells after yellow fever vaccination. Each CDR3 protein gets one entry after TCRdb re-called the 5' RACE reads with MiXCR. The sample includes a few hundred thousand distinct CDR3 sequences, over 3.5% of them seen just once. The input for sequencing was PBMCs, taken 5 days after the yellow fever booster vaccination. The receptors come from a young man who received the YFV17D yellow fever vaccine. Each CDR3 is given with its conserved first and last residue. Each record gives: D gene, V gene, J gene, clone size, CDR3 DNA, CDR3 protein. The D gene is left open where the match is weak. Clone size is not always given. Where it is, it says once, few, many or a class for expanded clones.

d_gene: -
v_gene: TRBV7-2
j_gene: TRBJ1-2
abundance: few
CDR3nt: TGTGCCAGCAGCTTCCCGCCAGGGGTCCAATTCAGGGGCTATGGCTACACCTTC
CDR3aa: CASSFPPGVQFRGYGYTF

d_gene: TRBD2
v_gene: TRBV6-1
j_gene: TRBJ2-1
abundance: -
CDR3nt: TGTGCCAGCAGTGACTTTGCTAGCGGGGGGGACAATGAGCAGTTCTTC
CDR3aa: CASSDFASGGDNEQFF

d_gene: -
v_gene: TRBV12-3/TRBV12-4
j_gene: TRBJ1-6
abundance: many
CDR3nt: TGTGCCAGCAGTCCACAGGGTTCCTCGCTTTCACCCCTCCACTTT
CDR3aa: CASSPQGSSLSPLHF

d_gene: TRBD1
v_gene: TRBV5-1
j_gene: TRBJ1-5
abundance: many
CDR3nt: TGCGCCAGCAGCCCCGGGACAGGGGTCAATCAGCCCCAGCATTTT
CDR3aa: CASSPGTGVNQPQHF

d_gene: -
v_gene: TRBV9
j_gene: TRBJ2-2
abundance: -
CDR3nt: TGTGCCAGCAGCCCCCGCGTTGGAGTCAACACCGGGGAGCTGTTTTTT
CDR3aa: CASSPRVGVNTGELFF

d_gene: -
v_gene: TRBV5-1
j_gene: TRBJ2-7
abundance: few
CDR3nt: TGCGCCAGCAGCTTGGGTACAGGGAAAAATTCCTACGAGCAGTACTTC
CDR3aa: CASSLGTGKNSYEQYF

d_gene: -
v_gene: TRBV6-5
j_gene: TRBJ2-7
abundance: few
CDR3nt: TGTGCCAGCAGCTATTTAAATAGGGTCGGAAGCTCCTACGAGCAGTACTTC
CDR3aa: CASSYLNRVGSSYEQYF

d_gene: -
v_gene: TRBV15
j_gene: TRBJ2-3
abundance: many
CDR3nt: TGTGCCACCAGCGACGAAGGCCCTGGGGGTACGCAGTATTTT
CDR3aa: CATSDEGPGGTQYF

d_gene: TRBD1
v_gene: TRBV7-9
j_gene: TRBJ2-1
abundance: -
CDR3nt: TGTGCCAGCAGCTCGGACAGGGGTTACAATGAGCAGTTCTTC
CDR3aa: CASSSDRGYNEQFF

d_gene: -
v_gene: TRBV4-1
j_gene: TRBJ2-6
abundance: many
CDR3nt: TGCGCCACTGCTGGGGTTGGGGCCAACGTCCTGACTTTC
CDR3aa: CATAGVGANVLTF

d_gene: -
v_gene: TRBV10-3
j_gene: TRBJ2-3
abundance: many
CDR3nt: TGTGCCATCACGGTTGAGGATACGCAGTATTTT
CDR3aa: CAITVEDTQYF

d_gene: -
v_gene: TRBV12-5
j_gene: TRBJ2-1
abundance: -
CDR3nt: TGTGCTAGTGGTTTATATGACAATGAGCAGTTCTTC
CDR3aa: CASGLYDNEQFF

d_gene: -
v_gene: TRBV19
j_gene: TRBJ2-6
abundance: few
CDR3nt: TGTGCCAGTAGTTCTCAGGGGGCCAACGTCCTGACTTTC
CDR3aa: CASSSQGANVLTF

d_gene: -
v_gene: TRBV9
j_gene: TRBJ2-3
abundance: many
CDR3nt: TGTGCCAGCAGCGGCCTCCCTGGACTAAAAATGCCGGGAGATACGCAGTATTTT
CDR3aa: CASSGLPGLKMPGDTQYF

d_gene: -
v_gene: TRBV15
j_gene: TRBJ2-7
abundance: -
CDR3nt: TGTGCCACCAGCAGAGATTCCACAGGGCTGAACGAGCAGTACTTC
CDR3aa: CATSRDSTGLNEQYF

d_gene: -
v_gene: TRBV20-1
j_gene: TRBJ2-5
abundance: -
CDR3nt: TGCAGTGGGGGAAGTTTAGAGACCCAGTACTTC
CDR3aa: CSGGSLETQYF

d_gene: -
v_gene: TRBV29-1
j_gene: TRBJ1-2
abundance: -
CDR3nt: TGCAGCGTTGCCTCAGACTATGGCTACACCTTC
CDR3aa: CSVASDYGYTF

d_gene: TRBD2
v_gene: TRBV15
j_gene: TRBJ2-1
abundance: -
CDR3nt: TGTGCCACCACTAATGAGCGGGGACCCTACAATGAGCAGTTCTTC
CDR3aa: CATTNERGPYNEQFF

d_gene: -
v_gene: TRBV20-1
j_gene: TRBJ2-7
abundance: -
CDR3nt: TGCAGTGCTCCGGGTAGAGAAAACTACGAGCAGTACTTC
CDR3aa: CSAPGRENYEQYF

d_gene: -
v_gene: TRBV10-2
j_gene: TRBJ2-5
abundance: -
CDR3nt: TGCGCCAGCGGGGCAGGTCAAGAGACCCAGTACTTC
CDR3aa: CASGAGQETQYF

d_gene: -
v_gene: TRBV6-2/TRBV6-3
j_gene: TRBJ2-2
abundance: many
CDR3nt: TGTGCCAGCAGTTACACCAGGACCGGGGAGCTGTTTTTT
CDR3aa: CASSYTRTGELFF

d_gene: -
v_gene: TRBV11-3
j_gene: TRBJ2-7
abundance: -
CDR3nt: TGTGCCAGATCTACTTGGGGCTCCTACGAGCAGTACTTC
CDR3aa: CARSTWGSYEQYF

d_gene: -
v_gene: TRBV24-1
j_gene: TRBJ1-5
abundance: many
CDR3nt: TGTGCCACCAGTGATTCCGCACAGGGCGATCGGAAGCCCCAGCATTTT
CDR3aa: CATSDSAQGDRKPQHF

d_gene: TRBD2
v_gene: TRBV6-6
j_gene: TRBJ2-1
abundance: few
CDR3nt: TGTGCCAGCAGTTACTTACTAGCGGGGGGAGGTGAGCAGTTCTTC
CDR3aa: CASSYLLAGGGEQFF

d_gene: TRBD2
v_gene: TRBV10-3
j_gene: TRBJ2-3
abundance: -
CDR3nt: TGTGCCATCAGGCCGGGACTAACCGATACGCAGTATTTT
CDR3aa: CAIRPGLTDTQYF

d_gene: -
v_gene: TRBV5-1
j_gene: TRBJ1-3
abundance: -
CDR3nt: TGCGCCAGCAGCTCAGGGGCCGCCAACTCTGGAAACACCATATATTTT
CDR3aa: CASSSGAANSGNTIYF

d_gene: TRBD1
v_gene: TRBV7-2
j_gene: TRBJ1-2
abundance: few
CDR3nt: TGTGCCAGCAGCTTGGCGACAGGGAACGGCTATGGCTACACCTTC
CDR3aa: CASSLATGNGYGYTF

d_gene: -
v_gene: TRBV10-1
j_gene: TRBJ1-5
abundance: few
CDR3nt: TGCGCCAGCAGTGAGAAGAGAGGGCCTTATAGCAATCAGCCCCAGCATTTT
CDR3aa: CASSEKRGPYSNQPQHF

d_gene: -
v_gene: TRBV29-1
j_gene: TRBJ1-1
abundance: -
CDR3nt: TGCAGCGTTGAAGAGATGACAAAACTTGAAGCTTTCTTT
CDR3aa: CSVEEMTKLEAFF

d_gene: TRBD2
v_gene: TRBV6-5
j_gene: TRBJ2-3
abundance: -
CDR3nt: TGTGCCAGCAGCCAGGCCGGGACTAGCGCAGATACGCAGTATTTT
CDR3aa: CASSQAGTSADTQYF

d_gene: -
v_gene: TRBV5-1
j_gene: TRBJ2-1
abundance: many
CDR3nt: TGCGCCAGCAGCCCCTTGGACGGGTTCGATGAGCAGTTCTTC
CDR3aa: CASSPLDGFDEQFF

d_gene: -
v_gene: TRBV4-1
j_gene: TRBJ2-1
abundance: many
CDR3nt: TGCGCCAGCAGCCAACTTGGCACGAGATACAATGAGCAGTTCTTC
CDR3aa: CASSQLGTRYNEQFF

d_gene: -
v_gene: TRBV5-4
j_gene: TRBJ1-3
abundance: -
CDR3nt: TGTGCCAGCAGCTTGATGGGGGCCTCTGGAAACACCATATATTTT
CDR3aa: CASSLMGASGNTIYF

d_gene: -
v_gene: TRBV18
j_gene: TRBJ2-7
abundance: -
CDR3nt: TGTGCCAGCTCACCACCGTCAGGTAGCTCCTACGAGCAGTACTTC
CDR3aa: CASSPPSGSSYEQYF

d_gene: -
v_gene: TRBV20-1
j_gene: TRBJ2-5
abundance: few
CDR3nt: TGCAGTGCTAGAGAGGCCGGGCTCCAAGAGACCCAGTACTTC
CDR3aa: CSAREAGLQETQYF

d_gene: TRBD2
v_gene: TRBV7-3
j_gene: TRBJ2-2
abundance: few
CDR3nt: TGTGCCAGCAGCCCAAGAGTACTAGCGGGGGGCTGGGACACCGGGGAGCTGTTTTTT
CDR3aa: CASSPRVLAGGWDTGELFF